This record concerns one TCR beta chain sequence. Source study methods: Cell counts per sample came from amplifying reference gene primers. The method was immunoSEQ multiplex PCR; TCRdb's version includes in-frame clones alone and lacks a portion of them. That table furnishes V, J and clone size, whereas the DNA furnished D and trimming. The data contain 130,000 to 150,000 clones, under 90% of them singletons. The data stem from a study of blood T cell repertoires in COVID-19. About the research overall: The study drew acute and convalescent COVID-19 samples from the United States, Italy and Spain.

The CDR3 length is 14 residues. V shed 0 bases and J shed 3 bases, with 9 bases lying between them. Looked up from germline, CDR1 is LGHNT and CDR2 is FRNRAP. The receptor's source is a human donor in a cohort sampled during active COVID-19. The rearrangement uses TRBV12-5 and TRBJ2-7; no firm D call. Specimen: peripheral blood. CDR3 sequence: CASGLVTKFYEQYF. The CDR3 DNA reads TGTGCTAGTGGTTTGGTAACTAAATTCTACGAGCAGTACTTC.